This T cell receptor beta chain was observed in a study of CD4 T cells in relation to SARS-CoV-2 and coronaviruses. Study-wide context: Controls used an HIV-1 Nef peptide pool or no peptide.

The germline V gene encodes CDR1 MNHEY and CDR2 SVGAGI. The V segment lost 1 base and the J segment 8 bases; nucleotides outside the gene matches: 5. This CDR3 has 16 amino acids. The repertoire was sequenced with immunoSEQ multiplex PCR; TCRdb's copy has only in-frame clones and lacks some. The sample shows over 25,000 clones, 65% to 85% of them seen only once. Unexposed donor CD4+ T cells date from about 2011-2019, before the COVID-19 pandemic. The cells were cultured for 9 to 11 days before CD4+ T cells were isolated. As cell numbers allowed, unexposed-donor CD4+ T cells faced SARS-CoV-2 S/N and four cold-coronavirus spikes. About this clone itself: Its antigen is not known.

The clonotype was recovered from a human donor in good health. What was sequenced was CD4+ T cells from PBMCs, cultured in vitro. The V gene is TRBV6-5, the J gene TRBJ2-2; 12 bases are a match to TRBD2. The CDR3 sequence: CASSYYQTSGSGELFF. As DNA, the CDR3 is TGTGCCAGCAGTTACTATCAGACTAGCGGGAGTGGGGAGCTGTTTTTT.